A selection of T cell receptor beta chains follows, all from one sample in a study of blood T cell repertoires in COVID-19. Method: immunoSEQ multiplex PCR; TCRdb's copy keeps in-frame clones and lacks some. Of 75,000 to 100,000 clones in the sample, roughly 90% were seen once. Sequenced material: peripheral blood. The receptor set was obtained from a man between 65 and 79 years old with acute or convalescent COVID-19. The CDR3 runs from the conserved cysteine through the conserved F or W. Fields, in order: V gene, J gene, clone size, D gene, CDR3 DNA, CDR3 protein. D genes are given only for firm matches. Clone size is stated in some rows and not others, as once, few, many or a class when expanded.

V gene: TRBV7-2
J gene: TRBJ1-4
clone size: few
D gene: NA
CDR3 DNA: TGTGCCAGCAGCTTAGACTCGGGAACTAATGAAAAACTGTTTTTT
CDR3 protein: CASSLDSGTNEKLFF

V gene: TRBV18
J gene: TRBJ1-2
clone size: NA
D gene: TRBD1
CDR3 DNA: TGTGCCAGCTCACGGGGGGGACAGGGCGATGGCTACGACTTC
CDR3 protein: CASSRGGQGDGYDF

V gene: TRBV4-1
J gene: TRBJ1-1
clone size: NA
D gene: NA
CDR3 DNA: TGCGCCAGCAGCCGCAAGATCCTCCAGGGGAACATGAACACTGAAGCTTTCTTT
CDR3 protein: CASSRKILQGNMNTEAFF

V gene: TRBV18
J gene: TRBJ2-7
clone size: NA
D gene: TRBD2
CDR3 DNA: TGTGCCAGCTCAACCGGGTCTAGCGGGATCTACGAGCAGTACTTC
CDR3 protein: CASSTGSSGIYEQYF

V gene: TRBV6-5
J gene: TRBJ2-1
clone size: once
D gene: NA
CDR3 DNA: TGTGCCAGCAGCCGGGAGTGGACCGCCGTTGGGCAGTTCTTC
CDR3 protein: CASSREWTAVGQFF

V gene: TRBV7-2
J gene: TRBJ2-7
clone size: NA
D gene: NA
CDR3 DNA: TGTGCCAGCAGCGAGCGGGGTGGGGGACAACGCTCCTACGAGCAGTACTTC
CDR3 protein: CASSERGGGQRSYEQYF

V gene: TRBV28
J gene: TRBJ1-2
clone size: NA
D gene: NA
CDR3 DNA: TGTGCCAGCAGTTTTGGGGGGTCTGGCTACACCTTC
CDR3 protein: CASSFGGSGYTF

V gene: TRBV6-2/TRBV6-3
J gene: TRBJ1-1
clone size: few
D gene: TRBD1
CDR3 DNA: TGTGCCAGCAGTAGGGACAGGGCGAACACTGAAGCTTTCTTT
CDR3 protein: CASSRDRANTEAFF

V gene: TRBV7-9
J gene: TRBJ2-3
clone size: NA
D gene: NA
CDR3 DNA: TGTGCCAGCAGCGACGCGGGGGCTAGCGGTTTCCTCACAGATACGCAGTATTTT
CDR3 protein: CASSDAGASGFLTDTQYF

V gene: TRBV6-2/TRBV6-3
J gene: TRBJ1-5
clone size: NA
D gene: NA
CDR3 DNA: TGTGCCAGCAGTTACTCGCGGGGCAATCAGCCCCAGCATTTT
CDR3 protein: CASSYSRGNQPQHF